The 2 T cell receptor beta chains presented below share a single source sample, sequenced in a study of CD8 T cells in Susac syndrome. A quantity of about 0.5 to 1 ug RNA underwent reverse transcription using random hexamers. One entry per CDR3 protein results from TCRdb running MiXCR on the immunoSEQ multiplex PCR reads. Counted here are some 120,000 distinct CDR3 sequences, approximately 94% occurring once; the ten biggest clones make up about 0.13%. The sample comprised CD4+ T cells from PBMCs. The receptors were gathered from a human donor with multiple sclerosis.

This chain connects TRBV20-1 to TRBJ2-7; 8 bases map to TRBD2. Germline V CDR1 and CDR2: DFQATT, SNEGSKA (reference sequence). Trimming removed 5 bases from V and 6 bases from J; junction bases left unmatched: 9. This CDR3 comprises 13 residues. The CDR3 DNA reads TGCAGTGCTGCCGGGACTAGATCCAGCGAGCAGTACTTC. Encoded protein: CSAAGTRSSEQYF.

This chain connects TRBV2 to TRBJ1-2; weak D call: TRBD1 (5 bases). The CDR3 has 12 residues. Per germline, CDR1 SNHLY and CDR2 FYNNEI. Trimming took off 6 bases at V and 4 bases at J, with 9 bases between the two ends. The CDR3 DNA reads TGTGCCAGCAGGTCGACAGCCTATGGCTACACCTTC. It codes for CASRSTAYGYTF.